Listed below are T cell receptor beta chains from one sample, sequenced in a study of identical twins. A single record per CDR3 protein comes from TCRdb applying MiXCR to the 5' RACE reads. Of about 450,000 distinct CDR3 sequences listed, about 18% were seen once; the top ten hold approximately 12%. Sequencing was carried out using naive T cells sorted from blood. These receptors all come from a man in his fifties in good health. Each CDR3 is given with its conserved first and last residue. D genes are given only for firm matches. Expanded clones get a size class; other rows say once, few or many, or leave the size out.

abundance	j_gene	v_gene	d_gene	CDR3aa	CDR3nt
few	TRBJ1-2	TRBV12-3/TRBV12-4	.	CASSLEYYGYTF	TGTGCCAGCAGTCTCGAATACTATGGCTACACCTTC
few	TRBJ2-1	TRBV18	TRBD2	CASSPRGLAGPNEQFF	TGTGCCAGCTCACCCAGGGGACTAGCGGGCCCCAATGAGCAGTTCTTC
.	TRBJ1-1	TRBV20-1	.	CSASSGLNGQNTEAFF	TGCAGTGCTAGTTCCGGGTTGAATGGTCAGAACACTGAAGCTTTCTTT
few	TRBJ2-1	TRBV10-3	.	CAISSNNEQFF	TGTGCCATCAGCTCGAACAATGAGCAGTTCTTC
.	TRBJ2-2	TRBV4-3	.	CASSQGGGIGELFF	TGCGCCAGCAGCCAAGGAGGGGGTATCGGGGAGCTGTTTTTT
.	TRBJ2-7	TRBV19	TRBD1	CASSSTEWTGHYEQYF	TGTGCCAGTAGTTCTACGGAATGGACAGGGCACTACGAGCAGTACTTC
.	TRBJ2-2	TRBV14	.	CASSLYGGSNTGELFF	TGTGCCAGCAGCCTGTATGGGGGCTCCAACACCGGGGAGCTGTTTTTT
.	TRBJ2-3	TRBV5-6	TRBD2	CASSRTSGADTQYF	TGTGCCAGCAGCAGGACTAGCGGGGCAGATACGCAGTATTTT
.	TRBJ2-7	TRBV7-9	TRBD2	CASSRRLAGGYEQYF	TGTGCCAGCAGCCGACGACTAGCGGGGGGCTACGAGCAGTACTTC
few	TRBJ2-5	TRBV5-1	.	CASSTATPLPQETQYF	TGCGCCAGCAGCACTGCAACCCCACTCCCCCAAGAGACCCAGTACTTC
few	TRBJ2-2	TRBV6-1	.	CASSERGLPNTGELFF	TGTGCCAGCAGTGAACGGGGGCTGCCGAACACCGGGGAGCTGTTTTTT
many	TRBJ2-1	TRBV7-2	.	CASRATRGRTNNEQFF	TGTGCCAGCAGGGCGACCAGGGGCCGAACGAACAATGAGCAGTTCTTC
once	TRBJ2-7	TRBV20-1	.	CSARDYKRTAYEQYF	TGCAGTGCTAGAGATTATAAAAGGACGGCCTACGAGCAGTACTTC
.	TRBJ2-7	TRBV27	TRBD2	CASSPGLAWEQYF	TGTGCCAGCAGCCCGGGACTAGCGTGGGAGCAGTACTTC
many	TRBJ1-2	TRBV5-1	.	CASSPRGGQLGSYGYTF	TGCGCCAGCAGCCCGCGAGGGGGACAACTCGGATCCTATGGCTACACCTTC
.	TRBJ1-1	TRBV11-1	.	CASSSDYRVGEAFF	TGTGCCAGCAGCTCTGACTACAGGGTCGGTGAAGCTTTCTTT
few	TRBJ2-7	TRBV7-2	.	CASSQPKGESLYEQYF	TGTGCCAGCAGCCAGCCAAAGGGGGAGAGCCTCTACGAGCAGTACTTC
many	TRBJ2-3	TRBV5-1	.	CASSFGGISTDTQYF	TGCGCCAGCAGCTTCGGGGGAATCAGCACAGATACGCAGTATTTT
.	TRBJ2-1	TRBV5-8	.	CASSWTGADVTYNEQFF	TGTGCCAGCAGCTGGACGGGAGCGGACGTTACCTACAATGAGCAGTTCTTC
few	TRBJ2-1	TRBV5-1	TRBD1	CASSLGQGYAYNEQFF	TGCGCCAGCAGCTTGGGACAGGGGTATGCCTACAATGAGCAGTTCTTC
.	TRBJ1-6	TRBV29-1	TRBD1	CSATEGQNSPLHF	TGCAGCGCAACCGAGGGACAGAATTCACCCCTCCACTTT
.	TRBJ2-3	TRBV5-6	TRBD2	CASSKAGPSGVGDTQYF	TGTGCCAGCAGCAAAGCCGGGCCTAGCGGCGTTGGAGATACGCAGTATTTT
.	TRBJ2-7	TRBV5-8	.	CASRMSVNRFSYEQYF	TGTGCCAGCAGGATGTCTGTCAACCGATTCTCCTACGAGCAGTACTTC
many	TRBJ2-5	TRBV4-3	TRBD1	CASSQERRGTGVLKTQYF	TGCGCCAGCAGCCAAGAAAGACGCGGGACAGGAGTCCTGAAGACCCAGTACTTC
few	TRBJ2-1	TRBV29-1	TRBD2	CSAIAGGMNEQFF	TGCAGTGCCATAGCGGGAGGCATGAATGAGCAGTTCTTC
.	TRBJ2-3	TRBV11-2	.	CASSLDHFSLSTDTQYF	TGTGCCAGCAGCTTAGACCATTTCAGTCTCAGCACAGATACGCAGTATTTT
many	TRBJ2-3	TRBV4-3	.	CASSQVSGFDTQYF	TGCGCCAGCAGCCAAGTTTCTGGGTTTGATACGCAGTATTTT
.	TRBJ1-1	TRBV7-3	.	CASSLVEARSTEAFF	TGTGCCAGCAGCTTAGTAGAGGCAAGGAGTACTGAAGCTTTCTTT
many	TRBJ1-1	TRBV28	.	CASSLPAMEAFF	TGTGCCAGCAGTTTGCCGGCGATGGAAGCTTTCTTT
.	TRBJ2-3	TRBV5-6	.	CASTWGADTQYF	TGTGCCAGCACTTGGGGAGCAGATACGCAGTATTTT
many	TRBJ2-3	TRBV7-2	TRBD2	CASSFLTSGATDTQYF	TGTGCCAGCAGCTTTCTTACTAGCGGAGCCACAGATACGCAGTATTTT
.	TRBJ1-1	TRBV5-5	TRBD1	CASSSLKGAAEAFF	TGTGCCAGCAGCTCCTTGAAGGGGGCGGCTGAAGCTTTCTTT
.	TRBJ2-2	TRBV29-1	.	CSVGQDTGELFF	TGCAGCGTGGGACAAGACACCGGGGAGCTGTTTTTT
many	TRBJ2-1	TRBV4-3	.	CASSQDLTYNEQFF	TGCGCCAGCAGCCAAGATCTAACCTACAATGAGCAGTTCTTC
many	TRBJ2-3	TRBV3-1	TRBD2	CASSLGLAGSTDTQYF	TGTGCCAGCAGCCTGGGACTAGCGGGGAGTACAGATACGCAGTATTTT
few	TRBJ2-7	TRBV6-5	TRBD1	CASSYFGRGREQYF	TGTGCCAGCAGTTACTTTGGCAGGGGGCGCGAGCAGTACTTC
few	TRBJ1-1	TRBV20-1	.	CSARRQRNTEAFF	TGCAGTGCTAGACGTCAGAGGAACACTGAAGCTTTCTTT
few	TRBJ2-1	TRBV20-1	.	CSARGGGQAYNEQFF	TGCAGTGCTAGAGGGGGGGGACAGGCCTACAATGAGCAGTTCTTC
.	TRBJ2-3	TRBV12-3/TRBV12-4	.	CASSHRPGTQYF	TGTGCCAGCAGTCACCGCCCGGGGACGCAGTATTTT
many	TRBJ1-5	TRBV5-1	.	CASSLGGISNQPQHF	TGCGCCAGCAGCTTGGGAGGGATTAGCAATCAGCCCCAGCATTTT